Sequencing of this T cell receptor beta chain was carried out in a study of T cell repertoires in ileal Crohn's disease. Broader study findings: Clonal expansions were more frequent in active smokers than non-smokers at surgery.

TCRdb's table, derived via immunoSEQ multiplex PCR, lists solely in-frame clones and lacks some. The table lists a few thousand clones, 65% to 85% of them singletons. V lost 6 bases and J lost 5, with 10 bases in between. There are 12 residues in the CDR3. Germline CDR1 MDHEN, CDR2 SYDVKM. The count of this clone is one. The antigen is not known. The time point: neoterminal ileum biopsy at postoperative endoscopy, about 6 months after surgery. The clonotype comes from an adult with Crohn's disease. Sequencing used ileal tissue. This chain links TRBV28 with TRBJ1-2, with a weak D call TRBD1 (5 bases). Written as DNA, the CDR3 is TGTGCCAGCAGCCTAAGGGGTTATGGCTACACCTTC. It is translated as CASSLRGYGYTF.